This is a list of T cell receptor beta chains from one sample in a study of OX40 agonist ivuxolimab in advanced cancers. Sequenced by immunoSEQ multiplex PCR; TCRdb stores in-frame clones only, minus some. Among 45,000 to 65,000 clones listed, almost 90% were seen once. The material sequenced was CD4+ or CD8+ T cells sorted from blood, taken in a trial of the OX40 agonist ivuxolimab. The receptors come from an adult with an advanced solid tumor such as melanoma, head and neck, liver or kidney cancer. The CDR3 runs from the conserved cysteine through the conserved F or W. D genes are given only for firm matches. Size is omitted from some rows. Given values are once, few, many or a class for expanded clones.

cdr3_aa: CAISEETKGLAGIYEQYF; cdr3_nt: TGTGCCATCAGTGAGGAAACGAAGGGACTAGCGGGGATCTACGAGCAGTACTTC; d_call: TRBD2; j_call: TRBJ2-7; v_call: TRBV10-3; clone_size: .
cdr3_aa: CASSTGSEQYF; cdr3_nt: TGTGCCAGCAGTACAGGCTCCGAGCAGTACTTC; d_call: .; j_call: TRBJ2-7; v_call: TRBV6-1; clone_size: .
cdr3_aa: CASSLPENSYNEQFF; cdr3_nt: TGTGCCAGCAGCTTACCGGAAAACTCCTACAATGAGCAGTTCTTC; d_call: .; j_call: TRBJ2-1; v_call: TRBV5-4; clone_size: once
cdr3_aa: CASSLASGLGNTIYF; cdr3_nt: TGCGCCAGCAGCTTGGCCTCAGGGTTGGGAAACACCATATATTTT; d_call: .; j_call: TRBJ1-3; v_call: TRBV5-1; clone_size: .
cdr3_aa: CASGLGSGREKLFF; cdr3_nt: TGTGCCAGCGGGCTTGGTTCAGGGCGCGAAAAACTGTTTTTT; d_call: .; j_call: TRBJ1-4; v_call: TRBV5-6; clone_size: .
cdr3_aa: CASSVGDAGGLQETQYF; cdr3_nt: TGTGCCAGCAGCGTAGGGGATGCGGGGGGCCTCCAAGAGACCCAGTACTTC; d_call: TRBD2; j_call: TRBJ2-5; v_call: TRBV9; clone_size: .
cdr3_aa: CATSTPGTTSNEQFF; cdr3_nt: TGTGCCACCAGCACCCCCGGGACGACCAGCAATGAGCAGTTCTTC; d_call: .; j_call: TRBJ2-1; v_call: TRBV15; clone_size: .
cdr3_aa: CASSFSGASTDTQYF; cdr3_nt: TGTGCCAGCAGCTTTAGCGGGGCCAGCACAGATACGCAGTATTTT; d_call: TRBD2; j_call: TRBJ2-3; v_call: TRBV5-4; clone_size: .
cdr3_aa: CASSAVYNSPLHF; cdr3_nt: TGTGCCAGCAGCGCAGTGTATAATTCACCCCTCCACTTT; d_call: .; j_call: TRBJ1-6; v_call: TRBV28; clone_size: .
cdr3_aa: CASSPPGNSRGGEQYF; cdr3_nt: TGTGCCAGCTCACCACCGGGAAACAGTCGAGGAGGCGAGCAGTACTTC; d_call: .; j_call: TRBJ2-7; v_call: TRBV18; clone_size: .
cdr3_aa: CAISEVGREVYNEQFF; cdr3_nt: TGTGCCATCAGTGAGGTCGGGCGGGAGGTCTACAATGAGCAGTTCTTC; d_call: TRBD2; j_call: TRBJ2-1; v_call: TRBV10-3; clone_size: .
cdr3_aa: CASSLDRNTEAFF; cdr3_nt: TGTGCCAGCAGCCTCGACAGGAACACTGAAGCTTTCTTT; d_call: .; j_call: TRBJ1-1; v_call: TRBV7-6; clone_size: .
cdr3_aa: CASSVSGTSPYEQYF; cdr3_nt: TGTGCCAGCAGCGTCTCCGGGACTAGCCCCTACGAGCAGTACTTC; d_call: TRBD2; j_call: TRBJ2-7; v_call: TRBV11-2; clone_size: .
cdr3_aa: CASSFDFGSYEQYF; cdr3_nt: TGCGCCAGCAGCTTTGACTTTGGCTCCTACGAGCAGTACTTC; d_call: .; j_call: TRBJ2-7; v_call: TRBV5-1; clone_size: .
cdr3_aa: CAGGTEYEQFF; cdr3_nt: TGTGCCGGCGGGACAGAATATGAGCAGTTCTTC; d_call: .; j_call: TRBJ2-1; v_call: TRBV30; clone_size: .
cdr3_aa: CASKSGTYFYGYTF; cdr3_nt: TGTGCCAGCAAATCCGGGACATATTTTTATGGCTACACCTTC; d_call: .; j_call: TRBJ1-2; v_call: TRBV6-5; clone_size: .
cdr3_aa: CASSLDIGNTIYF; cdr3_nt: TGTGCCAGCAGTCTCGATATTGGAAACACCATATATTTT; d_call: .; j_call: TRBJ1-3; v_call: TRBV27; clone_size: .
cdr3_aa: CASSSGENSPLHF; cdr3_nt: TGTGCCAGCAGCAGCGGGGAAAATTCACCCCTCCACTTT; d_call: .; j_call: TRBJ1-6; v_call: TRBV9; clone_size: .
cdr3_aa: CASSTIRLAGGETQYF; cdr3_nt: TGTGCCAGCAGTACCATCAGACTAGCGGGTGGTGAGACCCAGTACTTC; d_call: TRBD2; j_call: TRBJ2-5; v_call: TRBV2; clone_size: .
cdr3_aa: CASSFTGSAYNEQFF; cdr3_nt: TGTGCCAGCAGTTTCACAGGGTCCGCCTACAATGAGCAGTTCTTC; d_call: .; j_call: TRBJ2-1; v_call: TRBV28; clone_size: .
cdr3_aa: CASNGDMNTEAFF; cdr3_nt: TGTGCCAGCAACGGAGATATGAACACTGAAGCTTTCTTT; d_call: .; j_call: TRBJ1-1; v_call: TRBV6-1; clone_size: once
cdr3_aa: CASSFKQGNSQETQYF; cdr3_nt: TGTGCCAGCAGCTTTAAACAGGGAAACTCCCAAGAGACCCAGTACTTC; d_call: .; j_call: TRBJ2-5; v_call: TRBV5-4; clone_size: .
cdr3_aa: CASSSKGVEQYF; cdr3_nt: TGTGCCAGCAGCTCAAAAGGGGTGGAGCAGTACTTC; d_call: .; j_call: TRBJ2-7; v_call: TRBV7-9; clone_size: .
cdr3_aa: CASSTQGSANEKLFF; cdr3_nt: TGTGCCAGTAGTACTCAGGGGTCGGCTAATGAAAAACTGTTTTTT; d_call: .; j_call: TRBJ1-4; v_call: TRBV19; clone_size: .
cdr3_aa: CASSLQIAGGNTEAFF; cdr3_nt: TGTGCCAGCAGTTTACAGATCGCAGGGGGAAACACTGAAGCTTTCTTT; d_call: TRBD1; j_call: TRBJ1-1; v_call: TRBV28; clone_size: .
cdr3_aa: CASRTARETQYF; cdr3_nt: TGTGCCAGCAGGACAGCCCGAGAGACCCAGTACTTC; d_call: .; j_call: TRBJ2-5; v_call: TRBV27; clone_size: .
cdr3_aa: CSAQTGFEQYF; cdr3_nt: TGCAGTGCCCAAACGGGTTTCGAGCAGTACTTC; d_call: .; j_call: TRBJ2-7; v_call: TRBV20-1; clone_size: .
cdr3_aa: CASSQAPGGHSPLHF; cdr3_nt: TGTGCCAGCAGCCAAGCCCCTGGGGGTCATTCACCCCTCCACTTT; d_call: .; j_call: TRBJ1-6; v_call: TRBV14; clone_size: .
cdr3_aa: CASSATNRANTQYF; cdr3_nt: TGTGCCAGCAGTGCCACAAACAGGGCAAATACGCAGTATTTT; d_call: .; j_call: TRBJ2-3; v_call: TRBV27; clone_size: once
cdr3_aa: CAIQEQGGEKLFF; cdr3_nt: TGTGCCATCCAGGAACAGGGAGGAGAAAAACTGTTTTTT; d_call: .; j_call: TRBJ1-4; v_call: TRBV28; clone_size: .
cdr3_aa: CASSSTSGGGETQYF; cdr3_nt: TGTGCCAGCTCATCCACTAGCGGTGGGGGAGAGACCCAGTACTTC; d_call: TRBD2; j_call: TRBJ2-5; v_call: TRBV18; clone_size: .
cdr3_aa: CASSLLTRTDTQYF; cdr3_nt: TGTGCCAGCAGCTTACTTACACGCACAGATACGCAGTATTTT; d_call: .; j_call: TRBJ2-3; v_call: TRBV11-2; clone_size: .
cdr3_aa: CASSSELYEQYF; cdr3_nt: TGCGCCAGCAGCTCGGAACTCTACGAGCAGTACTTC; d_call: .; j_call: TRBJ2-7; v_call: TRBV5-1; clone_size: .
cdr3_aa: CASINSYGRSNTEAFF; cdr3_nt: TGTGCCAGCATAAACAGTTACGGGCGGAGTAACACTGAAGCTTTCTTT; d_call: .; j_call: TRBJ1-1; v_call: TRBV6-6; clone_size: .
cdr3_aa: CASSEFAGKLFF; cdr3_nt: TGTGCCAGCAGTGAATTCGCAGGAAAACTGTTTTTT; d_call: .; j_call: TRBJ1-4; v_call: TRBV2; clone_size: .
cdr3_aa: CASRGAGDKTQYF; cdr3_nt: TGCGCCAGCAGAGGAGCGGGGGACAAGACCCAGTACTTC; d_call: TRBD2; j_call: TRBJ2-5; v_call: TRBV10-1; clone_size: .
cdr3_aa: CASSLVTSGDTDTQYF; cdr3_nt: TGTGCCAGCAGCTTGGTAACTAGCGGGGACACAGATACGCAGTATTTT; d_call: TRBD2; j_call: TRBJ2-3; v_call: TRBV5-6; clone_size: .
cdr3_aa: CASSLAGGTGVETQYF; cdr3_nt: TGTGCCAGCAGTTTAGCTGGAGGGACAGGGGTTGAGACCCAGTACTTC; d_call: TRBD1; j_call: TRBJ2-5; v_call: TRBV28; clone_size: .